The source of this T cell receptor (beta chain) is a study of T-cell reconstitution after alpha-beta-depleted transplantation in children. The germline V gene encodes CDR1 DFQATT and CDR2 SNEGSKA (reference sequence). This CDR3 contains 14 residues. V gave up 6 bases and J gave up 2 bases, with 16 bases separating them. In this sample, this clonotype turned up many times. Unique molecular identifiers were built into the TCRbeta library. TCRdb re-derived calls from the PCR reads in MiXCR, one entry per CDR3 protein. The repertoire holds 550,000 to 800,000 distinct CDR3 sequences, with around 14% as singletons.

The input for sequencing was PBMCs, taken before TCRalphabeta/CD19-depleted stem cell transplant. The TCR originated in a girl aged 2 to 9 with congenital amegakaryocytic thrombocytopenia, due to receive a stem cell transplant. The chain links TRBV20-1 to TRBJ2-5; D is perhaps TRBD2 (6 bases). This chain's CDR3 is CSAENPGLQETQYF. The CDR3 DNA reads as TGCAGTGCGGAAAACCCGGGACTGCAAGAGACCCAGTACTTC.